The present TCR beta chain was sequenced within a study of blood T cell repertoires in COVID-19. This clone was recorded only once. Germline CDR1 is MNHEY and CDR2 is SMNVEV (reference sequence). The V end lost 5 bases, the J end lost 1 base, and 12 bases lay between the germline ends. The CDR3 runs to 14 residues. Clones were read by immunoSEQ multiplex PCR, and TCRdb kept only the in-frame ones, dropping some. Of around 150,000 clones in the sample, 80% to 90% were seen once. Specimen: peripheral blood. This receptor was obtained from a man between 60 and 75 years old with acute or convalescent COVID-19. V usage is TRBV27 and J usage is TRBJ2-7, with a possible D match to TRBD2 (5 bases). The CDR3 is CASSLRTGSYEQYF. In nucleotides, the CDR3 is TGTGCCAGCAGTCTTAGGACGGGGTCCTACGAGCAGTACTTC.